This passage covers 3 T cell receptor beta chains from one sample sequenced in a study of CD8+CD57+ T cells in acquired aplastic anemia. Previously, flow cytometry had revealed CD8+CD57+ cell expansion in the patients chosen for sequencing. For CDR3 and TCR beta VDJ profiling, genomic DNA was the template used. TCRdb re-derived calls from the reads in MiXCR, one entry per CDR3 protein. This sample has around 190,000 distinct CDR3 sequences, with 48% found just once. The sequenced material came from sorted CD4+, CD8+, or CD8+CD57+ T cells (not recorded which) from PBMCs. All receptors come from a human donor with aplastic anemia.

This clonotype is classed as medium-sized. The rearrangement links TRBV25-1 to TRBJ1-1; D possibly corresponds to TRBD1 (6 bases). This CDR3 is built from 16 residues. V lost 2 bases and J 7 bases, leaving 20 bases between the germline ends. Looked up from germline, CDR1 is MGHDK and CDR2 is SYGVNS. The CDR3 nucleotides read TGTGCCAGCAGTGAAGGGGGGGGACATAAGGGAGGTGAAGCTTTCTTT. This encodes CASSEGGGHKGGEAFF.

This clonotype has ten or more counts. The rearrangement links TRBV15 to TRBJ1-5; D ambiguous. CDR3 length equals 15 residues. The germline V gene has CDR1 LNHNV and CDR2 YYDKDF (reference sequence). The V end was cut by 0 bases, the J end by 7 bases, with 13 bases between. The CDR3 coding sequence is TGTGCCACCAGCAGAGAAAGGGCAGGTCGGCAGCCCCAGCATTTT. Its translation: CATSRERAGRQPQHF.

This clonotype came up many times. The CDR3 sequence: CSAFGGAGNTQYF. The CDR3, as DNA: TGCAGTGCCTTCGGGGGGGCCGGGAATACGCAGTATTTT. The genes are TRBV20-1 and TRBJ2-3; 8 positions match TRBD2. Germline V lookup: CDR1 DFQATT, CDR2 SNEGSKA (reference sequence). CDR3 size: 13 residues. V was pared by 6 bases and J by 7 bases, with 9 bases of the junction left unmatched.